The 4 T cell receptor beta chains below all came from one sample that was sequenced in a study of regulatory T cells in long-lasting Graves disease. Described time point: newly diagnosed GD, antithyroid drugs for less than 3 months. Extracted RNA from PBMCs served as the source of the TCR library. Through Arm-PCR of CDR3 regions and iRepertoire HTBI primers, TCR beta libraries were built. In TCRdb, the multiplex PCR reads were re-called with MiXCR into one record per CDR3 protein. The table records 450,000 to 600,000 distinct CDR3 sequences, approximately 15% of them present only once. The same data also contributed to another study, on T cells in Graves' hyperthyroidism and ophthalmopathy.

The sample here was peripheral blood mononuclear cells (PBMCs), taken at new diagnosis, from a patient treated with antithyroid drugs. The receptor set was obtained from a man aged 25-45 years with Graves disease.

This chain joins TRBV3-1 and TRBJ1-1, with 9 nucleotides matching TRBD1. Germline V gene data show CDR1 as LGHDT and CDR2 as YNNKEL (reference sequence). There are 17 residues in the CDR3. The J segment lost 11 bases and the V segment lost 2 bases, leaving 18 bases of the junction unmatched. The CDR3 DNA reads as TGTGCCAGCAGCCAATACACACCGGGACAGGGCCCTCTCGACGCTTTCTTT. Its translation: CASSQYTPGQGPLDAFF.

This clonotype came up many times. The chain couples TRBV28 to TRBJ2-6, with a possible D match to TRBD1 (5 bases). There are 15 residues in the CDR3. Trimming took off 5 bases at V and 0 bases at J, with 8 bases between the two ends. The V gene's germline CDR1 is MDHEN and CDR2 SYDVKM. For the CDR3, the DNA is TGTGCCAGCAGTGTCGACAGCTCTGGGGCCAACGTCCTGACTTTC. Its protein product is CASSVDSSGANVLTF.

The chain is built from TRBV5-1 and TRBJ2-3; D unclear. The CDR3 sequence is 11 residues long. In germline, CDR1 is SGHRS, CDR2 YFSETQ. Trimming took 0 bases from V and 13 from J, leaving 9 bases between them. CDR3 bases: TGCGCCAGCAGCTTGGGGCCTCTGGAGTATTTT. Translating it yields CASSLGPLEYF.

The rearrangement joins TRBV24-1 to TRBJ2-2; a weak D match, TRBD2 (5 bases). The CDR3 runs to 17 residues. Germline V gives CDR1 KGHDR, CDR2 SFDVKD. Deletions cut 7 bases from V and 6 bases from J, with 23 bases between. The CDR3 DNA follows: TGTGCCACCAGCGCTAGCATACTAGAGGGAGTCCCCGGGGAGCTGTTTTTT. Translation gives CATSASILEGVPGELFF.